The present T cell receptor (beta chain) was sequenced within a study of blood T cell repertoires in COVID-19. This clone was recorded only once. The V and J ends lost 6 bases and 8 bases, in that order; junction bases with no gene match: 12. There are 16 residues in the CDR3. Looked up from germline, CDR1 is MNHEY and CDR2 is SMNVEV (reference sequence). Profiling relied on immunoSEQ multiplex PCR, and the TCRdb table lists in-frame clones only, not all of them. The repertoire holds just over 150,000 clones, with around 82% as singletons. Input material: peripheral blood. The chain links TRBV27 to TRBJ1-4; 10 positions agree with TRBD1. This receptor was taken from a middle-aged woman with COVID-19, enrolled during active disease. CDR3 DNA sequence: TGTGCCAGCAGCCAAGGGGGTGGGACAGGGGAGGAAAAACTGTTTTTT. Its translation is CASSQGGGTGEEKLFF.